The 24 T cell receptor beta chains given below trace back to one sample, sequenced in a study of CD8+ T cells in alopecia areata. Sequencing templates came from extracted RNA that was reverse transcribed into cDNA. Produced via immunoSEQ multiplex PCR; TCRdb's table is partial and in-frame only. The sample has almost 250,000 clones, around 67% seen once. Sequences were derived from CD4+ T cells sorted from blood, sampled at week 0. The receptors here all came from a human donor with alopecia areata.

The chain carries TRBV6-5 and TRBJ2-1, with unresolved D. With 2 bases removed from V and 3 bases from J, the gap between germline ends came to 11 bases. Per the germline V gene, CDR1 is MNHEY and CDR2 is SVGAGI. This CDR3 spans 15 amino acids. The CDR3 loop reads CASSYRAGYYNEQFF. The CDR3 DNA sequence: TGTGCCAGCAGTTACAGGGCTGGCTACTACAATGAGCAGTTCTTC.

The CDR3 protein is CASSVDADRPYSGANVLTF. The CDR3 DNA reads as TGTGCCAGCAGCGTAGATGCGGACAGACCGTACTCTGGGGCCAACGTCCTGACTTTC. This chain links TRBV9 with TRBJ2-6; weak D call: TRBD1 (6 bases). This CDR3 spans 19 amino acids. CDR1 is SGDLS and CDR2 is YYNGEE in the germline V gene. V lost 0 bases, J lost 0 bases, and 16 bases lay in between.

Only a few counts were recorded for this clone. The same CDR3 arises from other DNA sequences in this sample as well. The chain employs TRBV29-1 and TRBJ2-5; unclear D gene. The CDR3 has 11 amino acids. The V end was cut by 4 bases, the J end by 5 bases, with 8 bases between. In germline, CDR1 is SQVTM, CDR2 ANQGSEA. The CDR3 coding sequence is TGCAGCGTTGTTGTCGGGGAGACCCAGTACTTC. Encoded protein: CSVVVGETQYF.

The chain links TRBV29-1 to TRBJ1-2; a weak D match, TRBD1 (5 bases). Germline V gene data show CDR1 as SQVTM and CDR2 as ANQGSEA. Trimming removed 3 bases from V and 7 bases from J, with 21 bases in between. The CDR3 runs to 15 residues. This CDR3 is CSVDQTRGLGGGYTF. The CDR3, as DNA: TGCAGCGTTGACCAGACGCGGGGCCTGGGAGGTGGCTACACCTTC. The whole variable domain, remainder taken from reference TRBV29-1 and TRBJ1-2, is SAVISQKPSRDICQRGTSLTIQCQVDSQVTMMFWYRQQPGQSLTLIATANQGSEATYESGFVIDKFPISRPNLTFSTLTVSNMSPEDSSIYLCSVDQTRGLGGGYTFGSGTRLTVV.

The V gene is TRBV9, the J gene TRBJ2-1, with TRBD2 matching over 10 bases. J lost 6 bases, V lost 0 bases, and 9 bases had no gene match. Germline V lookup: CDR1 SGDLS, CDR2 YYNGEE. This CDR3 spans 17 amino acids. The CDR3 region has the DNA TGTGCCAGCAGCGTAGGGCCTCTAGCGGGGGTACTCAATGAGCAGTTCTTC. The encoded protein is CASSVGPLAGVLNEQFF.

The chain joins TRBV11-2 to TRBJ1-1, with 7 positions matching TRBD1. Germline V lookup: CDR1 SGHAT, CDR2 FQNNGV. J lost 4 bases, V lost 0 bases, and 2 bases had no gene match. CDR3 length equals 14 residues. The CDR3 region has the DNA TGTGCCAGCAGCTTAGAAGGGGGCGTCACTGAAGCTTTCTTT. It specifies CASSLEGGVTEAFF.

The genes are TRBV29-1 and TRBJ2-1, with D possibly matching TRBD2 (6 bases). Germline CDR1 is SQVTM and CDR2 is ANQGSEA. The CDR3 runs 13 residues. V was cut by 8 bases and J by 2 bases, with 13 bases left in between. CDR3 loop: CSLKRVAYNEQFF. The CDR3 region has the DNA TGCAGCTTAAAGCGGGTAGCCTACAATGAGCAGTTCTTC.

The chain uses TRBV7-8 and TRBJ1-1, with 9 bases matching TRBD1. Per the germline V gene, CDR1 is SGHVS and CDR2 is FQNEAQ. The CDR3 has 14 amino acids. Losses at the gene ends were 1 base for V and 3 bases for J; bases not matched to a gene: 0. CDR3 residues: CASSLGTGDTEAFF. As DNA, the CDR3 is TGTGCCAGCAGCTTAGGGACAGGGGACACTGAAGCTTTCTTT.

This chain connects TRBV4-1 to TRBJ2-5; either TRBD1 or TRBD2 may supply D (5 bases each). This CDR3 is built from 14 residues. Between the trimmed V and J ends, which lost 5 bases and 5 bases, there was a span of 15 bases. The germline CDR1 and CDR2 sequences are MGHRA and YSYEKL. CDR3 residues: CASSSSGGYETQYF. For the CDR3, the DNA is TGCGCCAGCAGCTCCAGTGGGGGTTACGAGACCCAGTACTTC.

The chain combines TRBV10-3 with TRBJ2-5; 7 bases match TRBD1. The CDR3 runs to 13 residues. Unmatched junction bases numbered 7, after V lost 9 bases and J lost 3 bases. Germline CDR1 is ENHRY and CDR2 is SYGVKD. CDR3 loop: CAIRQGREETQYF. In nucleotides, the CDR3 is TGTGCCATTCGACAGGGTCGGGAAGAGACCCAGTACTTC.

CDR3 protein: CASSGLAGGGQYF. CDR3 in DNA: TGTGCCAGCAGTGGGCTAGCGGGCGGGGGTCAGTATTTT. This chain connects TRBV7-2 to TRBJ2-3; TRBD2 aligns across 8 bases. Germline trimming cut 6 bases from V and 12 bases from J; bases unmatched to any gene: 11. The germline CDR1 and CDR2 sequences are SGHTA and FQGNSA. The CDR3 consists of 13 residues.

The gene calls are TRBV29-1 and TRBJ2-7; TRBD1 might be the D (6 bases). The V gene's germline CDR1 is SQVTM and CDR2 ANQGSEA. Trimming shortened V by 6 bases and J by 2 bases, and 23 bases separated the two germline ends. This CDR3 is 16 amino acids long. CDR3: CSVAPRLTGPPYEQYF. CDR3 coding DNA: TGCAGCGTGGCACCGCGGTTGACAGGCCCACCCTACGAGCAGTACTTC.

The chain is built from TRBV7-9 and TRBJ1-2, with TRBD1 as a possible D gene (5 bases). CDR3 size: 15 residues. Trimming removed 5 bases from V and 5 bases from J, with 18 bases in between. The germline V gene has CDR1 SEHNR and CDR2 FQNEAQ (reference sequence). The CDR3 DNA is TGTGCCAGCAGCCACCGGGACTCGGGGGAGTATGGCTACACCTTC. Its protein product is CASSHRDSGEYGYTF.

This clone was detected only once. J is TRBJ2-1 and V is TRBV6-1; 11 nucleotides line up with TRBD1. The CDR3 runs 16 residues. Germline V CDR1 and CDR2: MNHNS, SASEGT. With 3 bases clipped from V and 7 bases from J, the junction kept 8 bases outside the gene matches. The CDR3 loop reads CASSEPGQGGGNEQFF. CDR3 DNA sequence: TGTGCCAGCAGTGAGCCGGGACAGGGGGGTGGGAATGAGCAGTTCTTC.

The rearrangement links TRBV5-1 to TRBJ2-1, with D hard to call. The V gene lost 5 bases and the J gene lost 5 bases, with 5 bases spanning the gap. There are 11 residues in the CDR3. The germline V gene has CDR1 SGHRS and CDR2 YFSETQ. The CDR3 loop is CASSFDNEQFF. The CDR3 DNA is TGCGCCAGCAGTTTCGACAATGAGCAGTTCTTC.

V is TRBV29-1 and J is TRBJ2-5, with 8 bases identical to TRBD2. V was clipped by 2 bases and J by 4 bases; unmatched bases: 9. Germline V CDR1 and CDR2: SQVTM, ANQGSEA. This CDR3 has 15 residues. The CDR3 is CSVERRGEYLETQYF. The CDR3, as DNA: TGCAGCGTTGAAAGGCGGGGGGAGTACCTAGAGACCCAGTACTTC.

CDR3 amino acids: CAWSLEGVSGYTF. CDR3 nucleotide sequence: TGTGCCTGGAGTTTGGAGGGGGTTAGTGGCTACACCTTC. The V call is TRBV30, the J call TRBJ1-2, with D tentatively TRBD1 (6 bases). Germline V lookup: CDR1 GTSNPN, CDR2 SVGIG (reference sequence). The V end lost 2 bases, the J end lost 7 bases, and 14 bases lay between the germline ends. This CDR3 is 13 amino acids long.

The CDR3, as DNA: TGTGCCAGCAGCGGACAGGGGATGGACGAGCAGTACTTC. It yields the protein CASSGQGMDEQYF. The chain is built from TRBV7-9 and TRBJ2-7; 9 nucleotides agree with TRBD1. Trimming took 5 bases from V and 5 from J; bases not matched to a gene: 4. Germline CDR1 is SEHNR and CDR2 is FQNEAQ (reference sequence). There are 13 residues in the CDR3.

The chain is built from TRBV6-6 and TRBJ1-5; D may be TRBD1 (5 bases). This CDR3 is built from 15 residues. With 2 bases removed from V and 2 bases from J, the gap between germline ends came to 10 bases. The V gene's germline CDR1 is MNHNY and CDR2 SVGAGI (reference sequence). CDR3 sequence: CASSYPAGRNQPQHF. In nucleotides, the CDR3 is TGTGCCAGCAGTTACCCAGCAGGGCGCAATCAGCCCCAGCATTTT.

This clone was recorded once. The V gene is TRBV15, the J gene TRBJ2-7; D is perhaps TRBD2 (5 bases). CDR3 length equals 13 residues. Germline V gene sequence: CDR1 LNHNV, CDR2 YYDKDF (reference sequence). V was cut by 6 bases and J by 3 bases, with 12 bases left in between. The CDR3 protein is CATSTGTLYEQYF. The CDR3 DNA is TGTGCCACCAGTACGGGAACCCTCTACGAGCAGTACTTC.

This clone was detected a few times. The rearrangement links TRBV2 to TRBJ2-5; D unclear. Looked up from germline, CDR1 is SNHLY and CDR2 is FYNNEI. Trimming removed 7 bases at V and 3 bases at J, with 6 bases between. This CDR3 spans 11 amino acids. CDR3 residues: CASTLKETQYF. The CDR3 region has the DNA TGTGCCAGCACCCTCAAAGAGACCCAGTACTTC.

V is TRBV10-3 and J is TRBJ2-1, with 7 bases matching TRBD1. Germline V gene data show CDR1 as ENHRY and CDR2 as SYGVKD. This CDR3 spans 13 amino acids. V was clipped by 7 bases and J by 8 bases; unmatched bases: 8. The CDR3 sequence is CAIKPGTVDEQFF. The DNA for the CDR3 is TGTGCCATCAAGCCCGGGACAGTCGATGAGCAGTTCTTC.

This chain uses TRBV19 with TRBJ1-2; the D is unclear. CDR1 and CDR2 from the germline V gene are LNHDA and SQIVND (reference sequence). V shed 10 bases and J shed 2 bases, with 14 bases lying between them. The CDR3 totals 13 residues. The CDR3 DNA is TGTGCCACTATCTCCACCCTAAACTATGGCTACACCTTC. Protein: CATISTLNYGYTF.

The genes are TRBV5-5 and TRBJ1-5; TRBD1 matches at 7 bases. The CDR3 extends over 14 amino acids. The V gene end was trimmed by 2 bases and the J gene end by 7 bases; junction bases not matched to a gene: 6. The V gene's germline CDR1 is SGHKS and CDR2 YYEKEE (reference sequence). This CDR3 is CASSFGQDGQPQHF. The CDR3 DNA is TGTGCCAGCAGCTTCGGACAGGACGGGCAGCCCCAGCATTTT.